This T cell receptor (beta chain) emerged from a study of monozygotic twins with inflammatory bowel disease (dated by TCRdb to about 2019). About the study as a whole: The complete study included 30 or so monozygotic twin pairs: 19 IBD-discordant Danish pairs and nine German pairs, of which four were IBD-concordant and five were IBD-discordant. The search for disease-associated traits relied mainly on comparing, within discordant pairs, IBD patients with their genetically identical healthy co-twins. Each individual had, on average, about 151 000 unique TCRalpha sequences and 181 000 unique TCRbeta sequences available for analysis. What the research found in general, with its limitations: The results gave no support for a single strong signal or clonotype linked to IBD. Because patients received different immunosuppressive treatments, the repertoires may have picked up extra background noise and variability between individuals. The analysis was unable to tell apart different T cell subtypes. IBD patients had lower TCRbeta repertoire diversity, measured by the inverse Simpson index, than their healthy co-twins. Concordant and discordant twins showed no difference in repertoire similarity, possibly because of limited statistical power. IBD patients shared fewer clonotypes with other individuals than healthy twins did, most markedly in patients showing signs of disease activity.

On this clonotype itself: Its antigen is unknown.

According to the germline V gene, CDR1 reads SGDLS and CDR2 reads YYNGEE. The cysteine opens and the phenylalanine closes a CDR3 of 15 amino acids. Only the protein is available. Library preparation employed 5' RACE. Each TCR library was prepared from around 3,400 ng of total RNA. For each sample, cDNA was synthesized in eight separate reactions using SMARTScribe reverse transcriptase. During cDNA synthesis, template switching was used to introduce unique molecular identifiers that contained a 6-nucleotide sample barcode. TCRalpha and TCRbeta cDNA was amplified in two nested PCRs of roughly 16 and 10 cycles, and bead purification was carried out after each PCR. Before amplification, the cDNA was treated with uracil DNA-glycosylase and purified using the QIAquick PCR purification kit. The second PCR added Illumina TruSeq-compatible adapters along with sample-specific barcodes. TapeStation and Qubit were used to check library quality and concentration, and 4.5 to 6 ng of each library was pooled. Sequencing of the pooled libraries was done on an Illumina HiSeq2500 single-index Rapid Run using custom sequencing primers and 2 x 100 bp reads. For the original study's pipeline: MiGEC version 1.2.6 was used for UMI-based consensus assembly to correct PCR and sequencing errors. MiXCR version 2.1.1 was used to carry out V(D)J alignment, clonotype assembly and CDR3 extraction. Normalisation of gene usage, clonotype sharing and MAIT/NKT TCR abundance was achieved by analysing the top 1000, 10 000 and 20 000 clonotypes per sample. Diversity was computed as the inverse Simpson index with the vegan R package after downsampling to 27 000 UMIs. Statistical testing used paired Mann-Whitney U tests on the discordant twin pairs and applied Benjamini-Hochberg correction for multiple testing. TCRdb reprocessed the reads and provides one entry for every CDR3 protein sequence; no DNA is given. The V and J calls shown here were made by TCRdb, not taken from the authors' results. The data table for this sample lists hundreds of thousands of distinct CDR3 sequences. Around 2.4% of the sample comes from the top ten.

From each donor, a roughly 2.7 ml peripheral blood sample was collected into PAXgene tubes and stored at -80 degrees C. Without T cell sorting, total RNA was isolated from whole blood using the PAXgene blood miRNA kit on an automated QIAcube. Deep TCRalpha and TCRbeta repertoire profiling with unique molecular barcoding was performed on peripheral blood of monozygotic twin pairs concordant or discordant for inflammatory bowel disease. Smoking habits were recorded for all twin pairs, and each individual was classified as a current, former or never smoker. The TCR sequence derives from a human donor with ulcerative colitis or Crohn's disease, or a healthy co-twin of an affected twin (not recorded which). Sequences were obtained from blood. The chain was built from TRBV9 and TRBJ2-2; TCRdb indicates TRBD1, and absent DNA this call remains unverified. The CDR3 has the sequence CASSIGTGGPGELFF.